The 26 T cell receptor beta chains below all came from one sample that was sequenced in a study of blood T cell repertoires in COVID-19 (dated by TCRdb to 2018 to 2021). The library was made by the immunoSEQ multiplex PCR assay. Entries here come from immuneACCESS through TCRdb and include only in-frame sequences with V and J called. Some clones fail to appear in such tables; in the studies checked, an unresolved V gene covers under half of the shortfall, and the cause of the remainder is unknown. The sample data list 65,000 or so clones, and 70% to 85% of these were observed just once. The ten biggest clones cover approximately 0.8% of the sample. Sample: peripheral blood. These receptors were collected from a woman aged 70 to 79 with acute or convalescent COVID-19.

CDR3 sequence (DNA): TGTGCCCGAGACAGGAGCTTGGGCAATGAGCAGTTCTTC. It specifies CARDRSLGNEQFF. The J gene is TRBJ2-1, the V gene TRBV30; D is possibly TRBD1 (6 bases). Germline CDR1 and CDR2: GTSNPN and SVGIG (reference sequence). The CDR3 consists of 13 residues. V was cut by 8 bases and J by 6 bases, with 17 bases left in between.

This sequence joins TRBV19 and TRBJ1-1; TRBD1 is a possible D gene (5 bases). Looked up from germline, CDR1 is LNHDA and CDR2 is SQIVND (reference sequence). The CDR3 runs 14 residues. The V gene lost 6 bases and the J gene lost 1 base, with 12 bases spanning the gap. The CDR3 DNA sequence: TGTGCCAGTAGAGTCGGGGGAGAGAACACTGAAGCTTTCTTT. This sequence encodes CASRVGGENTEAFF.

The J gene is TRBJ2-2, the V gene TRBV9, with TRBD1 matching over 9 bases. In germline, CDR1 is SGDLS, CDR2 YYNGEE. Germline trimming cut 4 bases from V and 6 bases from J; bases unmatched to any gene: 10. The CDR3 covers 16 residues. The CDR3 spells CASSFSGTGKPGELFF. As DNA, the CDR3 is TGTGCCAGCAGCTTTTCCGGGACAGGGAAACCCGGGGAGCTGTTTTTT.

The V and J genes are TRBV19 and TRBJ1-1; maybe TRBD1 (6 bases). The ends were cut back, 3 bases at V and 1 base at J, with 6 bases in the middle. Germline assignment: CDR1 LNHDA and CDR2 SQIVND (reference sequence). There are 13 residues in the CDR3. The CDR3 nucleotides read TGTGCCAGTAGTATGACAGGGAACACTGAAGCTTTCTTT. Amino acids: CASSMTGNTEAFF.

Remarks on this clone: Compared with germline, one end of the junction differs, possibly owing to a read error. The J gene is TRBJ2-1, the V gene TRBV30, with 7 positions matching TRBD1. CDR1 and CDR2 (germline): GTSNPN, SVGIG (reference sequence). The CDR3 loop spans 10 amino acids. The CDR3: CAWGRDRSVF. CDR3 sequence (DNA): TGTGCCTGGGGCCGGGACAGATCTGTCTTC.

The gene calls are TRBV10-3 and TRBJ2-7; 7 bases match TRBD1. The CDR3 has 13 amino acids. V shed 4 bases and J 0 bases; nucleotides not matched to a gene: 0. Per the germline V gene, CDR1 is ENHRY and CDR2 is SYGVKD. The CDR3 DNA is TGTGCCATCAGTGCAGGGGGCTCCTACGAGCAGTACTTC. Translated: CAISAGGSYEQYF.

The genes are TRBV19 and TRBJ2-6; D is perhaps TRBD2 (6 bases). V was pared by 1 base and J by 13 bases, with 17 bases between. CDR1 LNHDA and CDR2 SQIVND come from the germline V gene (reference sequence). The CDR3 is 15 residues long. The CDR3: CASSIVHGEARVLTF. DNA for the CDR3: TGTGCCAGTAGTATAGTCCACGGGGAGGCCAGAGTCCTGACTTTC.

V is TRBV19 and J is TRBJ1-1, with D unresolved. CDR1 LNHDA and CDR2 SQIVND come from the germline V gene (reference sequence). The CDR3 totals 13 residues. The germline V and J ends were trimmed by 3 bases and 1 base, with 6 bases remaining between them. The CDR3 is CASSMRENTEAFF. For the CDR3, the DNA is TGTGCCAGTAGTATGCGGGAGAACACTGAAGCTTTCTTT.

The CDR3 sequence: CASGLAGAYNEQFF. CDR3 coding DNA: TGCGCCAGCGGGTTGGCGGGAGCCTACAATGAGCAGTTCTTC. The rearrangement links TRBV10-2 to TRBJ2-1; 7 nucleotides match TRBD2. Germline lookup yields CDR1 WSHSY and CDR2 SAAADI. The V segment lost 8 bases and the J segment 2 bases; nucleotides outside the gene matches: 6. The CDR3 spans 14 residues.

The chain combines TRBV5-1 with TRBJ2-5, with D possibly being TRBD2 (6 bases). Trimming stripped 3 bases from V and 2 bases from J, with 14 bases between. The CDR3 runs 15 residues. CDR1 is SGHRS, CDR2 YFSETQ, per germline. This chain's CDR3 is CASSSRLAGQETQYF. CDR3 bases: TGCGCCAGCAGCTCAAGGTTGGCGGGACAAGAGACCCAGTACTTC. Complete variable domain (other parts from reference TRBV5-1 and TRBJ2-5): KAGVTQTPRYLIKTRGQQVTLSCSPISGHRSVSWYQQTPGQGLQFLFEYFSETQRNKGNFPGRFSGRQFSNSRSEMNVSTLELGDSALYLCASSSRLAGQETQYFGPGTRLLVL.

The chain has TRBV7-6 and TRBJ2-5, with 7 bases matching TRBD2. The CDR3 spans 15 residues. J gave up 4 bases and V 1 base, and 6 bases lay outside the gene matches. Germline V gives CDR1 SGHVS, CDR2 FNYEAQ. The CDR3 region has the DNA TGTGCCAGCAGCTTAGTCGGGGGGTTGGGAGAGACCCAGTACTTC. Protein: CASSLVGGLGETQYF.

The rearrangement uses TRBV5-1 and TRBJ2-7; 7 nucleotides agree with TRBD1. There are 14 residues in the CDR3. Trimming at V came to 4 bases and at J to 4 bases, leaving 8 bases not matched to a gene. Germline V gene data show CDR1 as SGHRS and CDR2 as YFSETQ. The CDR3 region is CASSPSGTAYEQYF. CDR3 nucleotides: TGCGCCAGCAGCCCGTCCGGGACAGCATACGAGCAGTACTTC.

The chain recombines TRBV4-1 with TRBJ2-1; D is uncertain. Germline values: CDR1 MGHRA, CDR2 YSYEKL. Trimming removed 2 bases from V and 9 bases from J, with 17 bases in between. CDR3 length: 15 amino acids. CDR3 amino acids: CASSQHPLVPVEQFF. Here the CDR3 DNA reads TGCGCCAGCAGCCAACATCCCCTAGTTCCGGTTGAGCAGTTCTTC.

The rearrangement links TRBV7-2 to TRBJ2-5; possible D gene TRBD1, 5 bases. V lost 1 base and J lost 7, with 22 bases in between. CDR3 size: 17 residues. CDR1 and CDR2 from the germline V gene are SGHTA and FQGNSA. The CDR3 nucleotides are TGTGCCAGCAGCTTAGTTTTTGGGGCGGAGCGCGTGGGGACCCAGTACTTC. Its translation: CASSLVFGAERVGTQYF.

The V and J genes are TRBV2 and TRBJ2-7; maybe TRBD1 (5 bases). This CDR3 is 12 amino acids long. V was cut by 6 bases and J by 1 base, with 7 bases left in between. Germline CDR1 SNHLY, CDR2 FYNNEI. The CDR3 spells CASSRESYEQYF. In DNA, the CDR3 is TGTGCCAGCAGCAGGGAATCCTACGAGCAGTACTTC.

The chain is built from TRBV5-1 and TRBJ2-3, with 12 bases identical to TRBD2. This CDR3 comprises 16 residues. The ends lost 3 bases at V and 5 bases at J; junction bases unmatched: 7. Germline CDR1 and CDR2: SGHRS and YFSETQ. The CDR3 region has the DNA TGCGCCAGCAGCTCTACTAGCGGGGGGATTATAGATACGCAGTATTTT. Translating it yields CASSSTSGGIIDTQYF.

As DNA, the CDR3 is TGTGCCATCAGTGAGCTTTTACAGGGAGAAGATACGCAGTATTTT. This encodes CAISELLQGEDTQYF. The rearrangement links TRBV10-3 to TRBJ2-3, with a weak D call TRBD1 (6 bases). The CDR3 contains 15 residues. Germline CDR1 and CDR2: ENHRY and SYGVKD. The V end was cut by 2 bases, the J end by 5 bases, with 14 bases between.

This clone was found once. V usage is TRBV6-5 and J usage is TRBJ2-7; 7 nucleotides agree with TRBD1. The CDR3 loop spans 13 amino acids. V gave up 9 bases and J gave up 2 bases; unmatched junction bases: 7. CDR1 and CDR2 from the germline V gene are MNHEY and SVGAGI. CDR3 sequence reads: CASQRQGTYEQYF. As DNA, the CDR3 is TGTGCCAGTCAACGACAGGGCACCTACGAGCAGTACTTC.

The CDR3 sequence: CASSPGGSGRYEQYF. In nucleotides, the CDR3 is TGTGCCAGTAGTCCCGGTGGTAGCGGGAGATACGAGCAGTACTTC. The V and J genes are TRBV19 and TRBJ2-7, with 9 positions matching TRBD2. This CDR3 spans 15 amino acids. The ends lost 5 bases at V and 4 bases at J; junction bases unmatched: 9. Germline V lookup: CDR1 LNHDA, CDR2 SQIVND (reference sequence).

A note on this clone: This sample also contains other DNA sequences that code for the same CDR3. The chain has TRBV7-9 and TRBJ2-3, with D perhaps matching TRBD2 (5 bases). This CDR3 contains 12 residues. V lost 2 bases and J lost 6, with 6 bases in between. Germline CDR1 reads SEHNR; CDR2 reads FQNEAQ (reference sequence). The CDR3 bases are TGTGCCAGCAGCTTAAGCGGTGATACGCAGTATTTT. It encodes CASSLSGDTQYF.

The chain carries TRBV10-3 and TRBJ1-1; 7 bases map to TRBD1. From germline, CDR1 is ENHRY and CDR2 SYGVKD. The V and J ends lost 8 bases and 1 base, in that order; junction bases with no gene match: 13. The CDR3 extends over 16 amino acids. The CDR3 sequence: CAILKRDSGENTEAFF. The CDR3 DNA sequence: TGTGCCATCCTTAAACGGGACAGCGGAGAGAACACTGAAGCTTTCTTT.

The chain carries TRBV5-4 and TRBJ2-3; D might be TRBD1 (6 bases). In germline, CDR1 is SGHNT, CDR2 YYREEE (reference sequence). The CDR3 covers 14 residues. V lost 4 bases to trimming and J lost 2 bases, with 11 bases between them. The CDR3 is CASSQQGNTDTQYF. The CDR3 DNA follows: TGTGCCAGCAGCCAGCAGGGGAACACAGATACGCAGTATTTT.

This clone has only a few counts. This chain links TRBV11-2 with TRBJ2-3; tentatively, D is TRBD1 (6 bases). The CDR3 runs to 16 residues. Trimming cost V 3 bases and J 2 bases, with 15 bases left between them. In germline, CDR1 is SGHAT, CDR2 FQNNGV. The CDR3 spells CASSFSGTGNTDTQYF. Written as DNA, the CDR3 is TGTGCCAGCAGCTTCTCAGGCACAGGGAACACAGATACGCAGTATTTT.

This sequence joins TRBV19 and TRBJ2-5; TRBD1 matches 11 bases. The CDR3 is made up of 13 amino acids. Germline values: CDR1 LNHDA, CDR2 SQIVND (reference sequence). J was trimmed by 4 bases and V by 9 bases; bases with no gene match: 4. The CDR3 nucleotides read TGTGCCAGCGGCGGGACAGGGGGAGAGACCCAGTACTTC. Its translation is CASGGTGGETQYF.

CDR3 sequence (DNA): TGTGCCATCAGTGAGTCCATGGTAGAGGGGGGGAATGAGCAGTTCTTC. This sequence encodes CAISESMVEGGNEQFF. This rearrangement joins TRBV10-3 to TRBJ2-1; D may be TRBD2 (7 bases). In germline, CDR1 is ENHRY, CDR2 SYGVKD. Trimming removed 0 bases from V and 7 bases from J, with 16 bases in between. This CDR3 contains 16 residues.

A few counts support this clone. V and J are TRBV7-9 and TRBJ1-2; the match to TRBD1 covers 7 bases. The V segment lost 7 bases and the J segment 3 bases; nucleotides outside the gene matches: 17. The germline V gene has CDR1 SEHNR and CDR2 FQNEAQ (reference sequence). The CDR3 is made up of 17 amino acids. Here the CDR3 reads CASKKTGVDGGDYGYTF. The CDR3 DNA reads TGTGCCAGCAAAAAAACAGGGGTTGATGGAGGAGACTATGGCTACACCTTC.